This T cell receptor beta chain was captured by sequencing in a study of monozygotic twins with inflammatory bowel disease. With the 5' RACE reads reprocessed, TCRdb shows one record per CDR3 protein and no DNA. This table lists about 210,000 distinct CDR3 sequences. Sequenced material: blood. The sequence was collected from a human donor with ulcerative colitis or Crohn's disease, or a healthy co-twin of an affected twin (not recorded which).

The chain's CDR3 is CASSSYGRTDTQYF. The chain employs TRBV4-3 and TRBJ2-3. This CDR3 comprises 14 residues. Per germline, CDR1 LGHNA and CDR2 YSLEER.